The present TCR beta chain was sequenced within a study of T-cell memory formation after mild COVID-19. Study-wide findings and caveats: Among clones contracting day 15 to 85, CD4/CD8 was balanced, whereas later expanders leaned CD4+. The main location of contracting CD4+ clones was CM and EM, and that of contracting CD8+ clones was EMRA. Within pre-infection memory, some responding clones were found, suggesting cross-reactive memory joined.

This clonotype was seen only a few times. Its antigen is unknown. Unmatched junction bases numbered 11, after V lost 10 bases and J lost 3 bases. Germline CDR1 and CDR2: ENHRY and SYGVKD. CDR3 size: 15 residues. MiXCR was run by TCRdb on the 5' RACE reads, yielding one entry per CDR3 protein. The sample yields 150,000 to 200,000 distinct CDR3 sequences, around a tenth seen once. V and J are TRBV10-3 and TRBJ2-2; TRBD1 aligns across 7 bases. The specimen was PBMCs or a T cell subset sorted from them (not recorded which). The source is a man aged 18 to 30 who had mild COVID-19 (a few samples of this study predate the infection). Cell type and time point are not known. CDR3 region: CATYMTGTDTGELFF. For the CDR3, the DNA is TGTGCCACCTACATGACAGGGACCGACACCGGGGAGCTGTTTTTT.